What follows describes a single T cell receptor beta chain. Via MiXCR, TCRdb re-called the RT-PCR reads, giving one row per CDR3 protein. The sample includes hundreds of thousands of distinct CDR3 sequences, 12% to 15% of them seen just once. V was cut by 6 bases and J by 4 bases, with 18 bases left in between. The CDR3 is 15 residues long. Germline CDR1 DFQATT, CDR2 SNEGSKA (reference sequence). The sample taken for sequencing was memory CD4+ T cells from blood. The sequence was collected from a female donor in good health, serving as a healthy control. This chain links TRBV20-1 with TRBJ2-2, with D possibly called TRBD1 or TRBD2 (7 bases each). CDR3 DNA sequence: TGCAGTGCAGGGGGAGGGGGCGATGTCACCGGGGAGCTGTTTTTT. Its protein is CSAGGGGDVTGELFF.